One and the same sample provided the 12 T cell receptor beta chains below, sequenced in a study of beta chain features in type 1 diabetes. Expressed TCRB transcripts were sequenced because the entire RNA isolate underwent reverse transcription. Profiling relied on immunoSEQ multiplex PCR, and the TCRdb table lists in-frame clones only, not all of them. There are approximately 90,000 clones in the sample; 30% to 40% occur only once, and around 0.5% lies in the top ten. The sequenced material came from stem cell memory CD4+ T cells from blood. These receptors all stem from a young woman in good health.

This clone turned up a few times. This chain connects TRBV29-1 to TRBJ2-1; 11 bases line up with TRBD1. Trimming cost V 3 bases and J 10 bases; bases outside gene matches: 5. This CDR3 comprises 13 residues. Per the germline V gene, CDR1 is SQVTM and CDR2 is ANQGSEA. The CDR3 sequence: CSVDGTGGGEQFF. The CDR3 DNA reads as TGCAGCGTTGACGGGACAGGGGGAGGAGAGCAGTTCTTC.

The gene calls are TRBV11-1 and TRBJ1-4; D not resolved. The CDR3 has 13 amino acids. Germline V lookup: CDR1 SGHAT, CDR2 FQDESV (reference sequence). V shed 5 bases and J shed 6 bases, with 10 bases lying between them. The CDR3 DNA reads as TGTGCCAGCAGCCCCAGTCTTGATGAAAAACTGTTTTTT. It codes for CASSPSLDEKLFF. Full variable domain (outside the CDR3, taken from reference TRBV11-1 and TRBJ1-4): EAEVAQSPRYKITEKSQAVAFWCDPISGHATLYWYRQILGQGPELLVQFQDESVVDDSQLPKDRFSAERLKGVDSTLKIQPAELGDSAMYLCASSPSLDEKLFFGSGTQLSVL.

This clone was seen more than once but under ten times. This chain links TRBV5-1 with TRBJ2-1, with D perhaps matching TRBD2 (6 bases). Germline V gene lookup returns CDR1 SGHRS and CDR2 YFSETQ. This CDR3 has 16 amino acids. V lost 4 bases to trimming and J lost 2 bases, with 16 bases between them. CDR3 in DNA: TGCGCCAGCAGCCTCCATAGCGGAATTCCCTACAATGAGCAGTTCTTC. Amino acid sequence: CASSLHSGIPYNEQFF.

The gene calls are TRBV7-9 and TRBJ1-4; possibly TRBD1 for D (6 bases). V shed 2 bases and J shed 5 bases, with 9 bases lying between them. From germline, CDR1 is SEHNR and CDR2 FQNEAQ (reference sequence). The CDR3 extends over 14 amino acids. The CDR3 sequence is CASSLKGQNEKLFF. The CDR3 DNA is TGTGCCAGCAGCTTAAAAGGACAGAATGAAAAACTGTTTTTT.

The chain links TRBV11-2 to TRBJ2-1; TRBD2 agrees at 11 bases. The J segment lost 7 bases and the V segment lost 5 bases, leaving 7 bases of the junction unmatched. The CDR3 has 15 amino acids. From germline, CDR1 is SGHAT and CDR2 FQNNGV. CDR3 region: CASSRIAGGTNEQFF. The CDR3 DNA reads as TGTGCCAGCAGCCGTATAGCGGGAGGGACAAATGAGCAGTTCTTC.

The chain recombines TRBV6-5 with TRBJ2-5; perhaps TRBD1 as D (5 bases). Trimming left V 5 bases short and J 5 bases short, with 15 bases between. Per germline, CDR1 MNHEY and CDR2 SVGAGI. The CDR3 has 14 amino acids. The CDR3 nucleotides are TGTGCCAGCAGTCGACGGCAGGGTAGCGAGACCCAGTACTTC. Its protein product is CASSRRQGSETQYF.

Only a few counts were recorded for this clone. This chain joins TRBV4-3 and TRBJ1-5; D gene unclear. Trimming took off 5 bases at V and 3 bases at J, with 11 bases between the two ends. The CDR3 runs to 14 residues. Germline V CDR1 and CDR2: LGHNA, YSLEER. As DNA, the CDR3 is TGCGCCAGCAGCGAGGGTCACCCCAATCAGCCCCAGCATTTT. Translation gives CASSEGHPNQPQHF.

The table lists this clone with a few counts. The J gene is TRBJ2-1, the V gene TRBV30; D is uncertain. The V and J ends lost 4 bases and 10 bases respectively, with 14 bases between them. The CDR3 has 12 amino acids. Germline CDR1 GTSNPN, CDR2 SVGIG (reference sequence). The CDR3 DNA reads TGTGCCTGGACTGATAGTCGCATCGAGCAGTTCTTC. Translated, it gives CAWTDSRIEQFF.

V usage is TRBV7-9 and J usage is TRBJ2-7; 7 bases fit TRBD1. Germline V CDR1 and CDR2: SEHNR, FQNEAQ (reference sequence). This CDR3 has 14 residues. Germline trimming cut 2 bases from V and 7 bases from J; bases unmatched to any gene: 8. CDR3 amino acids: CASSLRDRAEEQYF. CDR3 sequence (DNA): TGTGCCAGCAGCTTAAGAGACAGGGCGGAAGAGCAGTACTTC.

The gene calls are TRBV2 and TRBJ2-1; D not certain. V lost 8 bases, J lost 0 bases, and 8 bases lay in between. Germline CDR1 reads SNHLY; CDR2 reads FYNNEI. The CDR3 length is 13 residues. The CDR3 region is CASLQDSYNEQFF. CDR3 bases: TGTGCCAGCCTGCAGGACTCCTACAATGAGCAGTTCTTC.

J is TRBJ2-1 and V is TRBV4-2, with 10 bases lining up with TRBD2. CDR3 length: 15 amino acids. Unmatched junction bases numbered 8, after V lost 8 bases and J lost 4 bases. Germline V CDR1 and CDR2: LGHNA, YNFKEQ. The CDR3 nucleotides read TGTGCCAGCGGTCAAGCGGGGGGGCCTTACAATGAGCAGTTCTTC. As protein: CASGQAGGPYNEQFF.

The chain couples TRBV10-3 to TRBJ1-5; D not resolved. CDR1 is ENHRY, CDR2 SYGVKD, per germline. CDR3 length equals 14 residues. V was pared by 7 bases and J by 0 bases, with 10 bases between. Here the CDR3 reads CAINPGYSNQPQHF. The CDR3 nucleotides read TGTGCCATCAATCCAGGTTATAGCAATCAGCCCCAGCATTTT.